This TCR beta chain was documented in a study of shared clonotypes between healthy human individuals. Notes on the study in general: Generation probabilities of non-shared clonotypes were lower (relative to those shared by all four donors). Donors were few, which limited the genetic and exposure-history diversity represented.

Clones were sequenced by immunoSEQ multiplex PCR, and TCRdb holds only the in-frame ones, with some missing. The table has about 1.1 million clones, 77% seen once. CDR1 and CDR2 from the germline V gene are SGHRS and YFSETQ. Trimming took 5 bases from V and 10 from J, leaving 21 bases between them. The CDR3 sequence is 14 residues long. On this clone itself: Its antigen remains unknown.

This chain links TRBV5-1 with TRBJ1-2, with a tentative D call TRBD1 (5 bases). Sequenced material: memory CD4+ T cells from PBMCs. Subset: CD45RA-negative fraction. The TCR originated in a man aged 18-30 years in good health. Some clones in this sample may be carry-over from other donors' samples. The CDR3, as DNA: TGCGCCAGCAGGCTCGAGGCAGGGAGCGATTCCTACACCTTC. This sequence encodes CASRLEAGSDSYTF.